Listed here are 14 T cell receptor beta chains from one sample, sequenced in a study of beta chain features in type 1 diabetes (dated by TCRdb to 2016 to 2019). The investigation overall reported the following: A moderate but significant shortening of TCRB CDR3 length was observed in type 1 diabetes patients in all four CD4+ subsets.

The method behind the library was the immunoSEQ multiplex PCR assay. All of the isolated RNA was reverse transcribed with the High Capacity cDNA Reverse Transcription Kit, so expressed TCRB transcripts were sequenced. Drawn from immuneACCESS, this table holds only the in-frame rearrangements with V and J called that TCRdb kept. Clones are partly lost; checked studies trace under half to an unresolved V gene and leave the rest unexplained. This sample comprises around 240,000 clones, approximately 16% of them detected only once. Clones ranked in the top ten supply 0.07% to 0.095% of the sample. The antigens of these receptors remain unknown. The sequencing sample was made of naive CD4+ T cells from blood. What the cell subset or site label conveys for this sample: true naive CD4+ T cells. The receptors here all came from a man aged 30-40 years with type 1 diabetes.

V usage is TRBV7-6 and J usage is TRBJ2-3; 10 bases are shared with TRBD1. V lost 5 bases, J lost 4 bases, and 3 bases stayed unmatched. The CDR3 runs to 14 residues. Germline V gives CDR1 SGHVS, CDR2 FNYEAQ. The CDR3 region is CASSVGTGADTQYF. CDR3 sequence (DNA): TGTGCCAGCAGCGTCGGGACAGGGGCAGATACGCAGTATTTT.

This clone has just a few counts. The V call is TRBV6-5, the J call TRBJ2-3; 11 positions agree with TRBD2. V was pared by 3 bases and J by 5 bases, with 4 bases of the junction left unmatched. Per the germline V gene, CDR1 is MNHEY and CDR2 is SVGAGI. There are 15 residues in the CDR3. The CDR3 reads CASSYSGRAGDTQYF. The CDR3 DNA is TGTGCCAGCAGTTATAGCGGGAGGGCCGGAGATACGCAGTATTTT.

The chain has TRBV5-1 and TRBJ2-3; no clear D. Germline loops: CDR1 SGHRS, CDR2 YFSETQ. The ends were cut back, 0 bases at V and 6 bases at J, with 11 bases in the middle. This CDR3 spans 14 amino acids. The CDR3 sequence: CASSLASAADTQYF. In nucleotides, the CDR3 is TGCGCCAGCAGCTTGGCGTCTGCAGCGGATACGCAGTATTTT.

The chain combines TRBV18 with TRBJ1-2; the D gene is possibly TRBD1 (6 bases). Germline CDR1 is KGHSH and CDR2 is LQKENI. The CDR3 sequence is 14 residues long. The ends were cut back, 1 base at V and 1 base at J, with 7 bases in the middle. The CDR3 loop is CASSPQQGNYGYTF. In DNA, the CDR3 is TGTGCCAGCTCACCACAACAGGGTAACTATGGCTACACCTTC. The entire variable domain, with the rest obtained from reference TRBV18 and TRBJ1-2, is as follows: NAGVMQNPRHLVRRRGQEARLRCSPMKGHSHVYWYRQLPEEGLKFMVYLQKENIIDESGMPKERFSAEFPKEGPSILRIQQVVRGDSAAYFCASSPQQGNYGYTFGSGTRLTVV.

The gene calls are TRBV5-1 and TRBJ1-2; TRBD1 might be the D (5 bases). There are 14 residues in the CDR3. The germline CDR1 and CDR2 sequences are SGHRS and YFSETQ. V lost 0 bases and J 6 bases, leaving 12 bases between the germline ends. The DNA of the CDR3 is TGCGCCAGCAGCTTGGTTATGGGACTTGATGGCTACACCTTC. This sequence encodes CASSLVMGLDGYTF.

This clone has just a few counts. The chain uses TRBV4-3 and TRBJ2-7; 8 bases map to TRBD1. The junction had 13 bases not matched to a gene; V was cut back by 4 bases and J by 5 bases. The germline gives CDR1 LGHNA, CDR2 YSLEER. The CDR3 spans 16 residues. The chain's CDR3 is CASSPHAGTGGDEQYF. In nucleotides, the CDR3 is TGCGCCAGCAGCCCCCACGCCGGGACAGGCGGCGACGAGCAGTACTTC.

V gene TRBV9 combines with J gene TRBJ2-1; unclear D gene. V gave up 0 bases and J gave up 4 bases, with 8 bases separating them. Germline CDR1 is SGDLS and CDR2 is YYNGEE. CDR3 length equals 14 residues. The CDR3 bases are TGTGCCAGCAGCGTAGATATTGGATACAATGAGCAGTTCTTC. Amino acids: CASSVDIGYNEQFF.

This sequence joins TRBV20-1 and TRBJ2-4, with unresolved D. The CDR3 contains 11 residues. In germline, CDR1 is DFQATT, CDR2 SNEGSKA (reference sequence). Trimming removed 0 bases from V and 8 bases from J, with 5 bases in between. The CDR3 region has the DNA TGCAGTGCTAGAGATTTGGACATTCAGTACTTC. Its translation: CSARDLDIQYF.

This clone occurred a few times. The genes are TRBV6-5 and TRBJ1-2; TRBD1 aligns across 8 bases. Germline V lookup: CDR1 MNHEY, CDR2 SVGAGI. The V and J ends lost 4 bases and 7 bases, in that order; junction bases with no gene match: 8. The CDR3 loop spans 14 amino acids. The CDR3 DNA sequence: TGTGCCAGCAGTTCGGACAGGGTGCGTGGTGGCTACACCTTC. This sequence encodes CASSSDRVRGGYTF.

This clone was seen a handful of times. The chain combines TRBV2 with TRBJ2-7; no reliable D call. Germline loops: CDR1 SNHLY, CDR2 FYNNEI. CDR3 length equals 12 residues. V shed 2 bases and J shed 3 bases, with 5 bases lying between them. The CDR3 region is CASSEYGYEQYF. As DNA, the CDR3 is TGTGCCAGCAGTGAATACGGCTACGAGCAGTACTTC.

The CDR3 protein is CASGTGDQPQHF. The CDR3 bases are TGTGCCAGCGGGACAGGGGACCAGCCCCAGCATTTT. V usage is TRBV27 and J usage is TRBJ1-5; 10 nucleotides agree with TRBD1. The CDR3 consists of 12 residues. Germline V lookup: CDR1 MNHEY, CDR2 SMNVEV (reference sequence). V lost 8 bases, J lost 7 bases, and 2 bases stayed unmatched.

This clone was counted between two and nine times. The genes are TRBV30 and TRBJ1-5; tentatively, D is TRBD1 (6 bases). CDR3 size: 14 residues. Germline V gives CDR1 GTSNPN, CDR2 SVGIG (reference sequence). Deletions cut 0 bases from V and 2 bases from J, with 8 bases between. CDR3 in DNA: TGTGCCTGGAGTGTACCAGGGGGCAATCAGCCCCAGCATTTT. Translated, it gives CAWSVPGGNQPQHF.

This chain uses TRBV4-3 with TRBJ2-7; D remains unclear. Trimming took 0 bases from V and 3 from J, leaving 12 bases between them. Germline CDR1 LGHNA, CDR2 YSLEER. The CDR3 spans 15 residues. CDR3 bases: TGCGCCAGCAGCCAAGACCAGCGATCGAACTACGAGCAGTACTTC. As protein: CASSQDQRSNYEQYF.

The chain is built from TRBV11-2 and TRBJ2-7; D not certain. Germline CDR1 reads SGHAT; CDR2 reads FQNNGV. V was trimmed by 1 base and J by 7 bases, leaving 2 bases between them. The CDR3 extends over 10 amino acids. The CDR3, as DNA: TGTGCCAGCAGCTTAGTGGAGCAGTACTTC. It translates to CASSLVEQYF.